The clone carrying this TCR beta chain was counted ten times or more. This entry comes from a study of low-dose radiotherapy and immunotherapy resistance in tumors. Study at large: Oral aspirin at 300 mg was taken daily by patients for four cycles, beginning on cycle 1 day 1.

Alpha and beta chains were covered, as first-strand cDNA relied on TRAV- and TRBV-specific primers. For amplifying TCRs, the PCR ran for around 20 cycles with Phusion, which was used together with a constant-region primer and the adapter on the V primers. TCRdb re-called the reads through MiXCR, storing one row per CDR3 protein. The sample yields 65,000 to 95,000 distinct CDR3 sequences, under 20% seen once. Germline V gives CDR1 SQVTM, CDR2 ANQGSEA. The V and J ends lost 3 bases and 0 bases respectively, with 3 bases between them. The length of the CDR3 is 12 residues. Time point defined: after trial treatment. Treatment meaning: LDRT plus nivolumab, ipilimumab, low-dose cyclophosphamide and aspirin (RACIN trial).

The chain recombines TRBV29-1 with TRBJ2-1; D remains unclear. The sample here was PBMCs, taken after low-dose radiotherapy plus immunotherapy. The TCR comes from a male donor with prostate cancer. CDR3 sequence: CSVERSYNEQFF. DNA of the CDR3: TGCAGCGTTGAGCGCTCCTACAATGAGCAGTTCTTC.